Listed here are 13 T cell receptor beta chains from one sample, sequenced in a study of cytomegalovirus exposure and HLA in healthy donors. 60 Vbeta and 13 Jbeta primers were used in PCR. The protocol was immunoSEQ multiplex PCR, while the TCRdb copy is restricted to in-frame clones and leaves out a portion. The sample lists 200,000 or so clones, roughly 85% seen once, with around 1.7% in the top ten. Sample: PBMCs. These receptors all come from a man aged 18 to 30 in good health and CMV-seronegative.

The chain is built from TRBV30 and TRBJ1-2, with D unresolved. Trimming removed 1 base at V and 11 bases at J, with 20 bases between. Germline-derived CDR1 and CDR2 are GTSNPN and SVGIG (reference sequence). The CDR3 is 14 amino acids. The CDR3, as DNA: TGTGCCTGGAGTGCTACCCTCGAGATTTTAATTTACACCTTC. Translation: CAWSATLEILIYTF.

CDR3 amino acids: CASSVTRHNEQFF. In nucleotides, the CDR3 is TGTGCCAGCAGCGTGACTAGGCACAATGAGCAGTTCTTC. The chain carries TRBV13 and TRBJ2-1, with D tentatively TRBD2 (6 bases). Per the germline V gene, CDR1 is PRHDT and CDR2 is FYEKMQ (reference sequence). The CDR3 covers 13 residues. Trimming took off 5 bases at V and 5 bases at J, with 10 bases between the two ends.

The chain joins TRBV30 to TRBJ2-7, with a possible D match to TRBD1 (5 bases). The length of the CDR3 is 12 residues. The germline V and J ends were trimmed by 0 bases and 8 bases, with 11 bases remaining between them. The germline gives CDR1 GTSNPN, CDR2 SVGIG (reference sequence). This chain's CDR3 is CAWSVGRAQQYF. The DNA for the CDR3 is TGTGCCTGGAGTGTAGGCAGGGCCCAGCAGTACTTC.

CDR3 protein: CASSPGGAANTGELFF. The CDR3 coding sequence is TGTGCCAGCAGCCCAGGGGGCGCCGCGAACACCGGGGAGCTGTTTTTT. This chain uses TRBV28 with TRBJ2-2; 8 bases agree with TRBD1. Per the germline V gene, CDR1 is MDHEN and CDR2 is SYDVKM. J was trimmed by 0 bases and V by 6 bases; bases with no gene match: 6. This CDR3 contains 16 residues.

The V gene is TRBV28, the J gene TRBJ1-1; 9 nucleotides line up with TRBD1. This CDR3 spans 14 amino acids. CDR1 and CDR2 (germline): MDHEN, SYDVKM. The V and J ends lost 6 bases and 11 bases, in that order; junction bases with no gene match: 13. This CDR3 reads CASSPGTGLGEAFF. In DNA form, the CDR3 reads TGTGCCAGCAGCCCCGGGACAGGGTTAGGAGAGGCTTTCTTT.

The chain joins TRBV28 to TRBJ2-7; 8 bases match TRBD1. In germline, CDR1 is MDHEN, CDR2 SYDVKM. The CDR3 sequence is 16 residues long. V was pared by 6 bases and J by 0 bases, with 10 bases of the junction left unmatched. This CDR3 is CASRPGTGGSSYEQYF. CDR3 bases: TGTGCCAGCAGGCCCGGGACAGGTGGATCCTCCTACGAGCAGTACTTC.

This rearrangement joins TRBV6-5 to TRBJ1-3; D gene unclear. Per germline, CDR1 MNHEY and CDR2 SVGAGI. This CDR3 comprises 11 residues. Trimming left V 5 bases short and J 8 bases short, with 7 bases between. The CDR3: CASSGLDTIYF. The CDR3 DNA follows: TGTGCCAGCAGTGGCCTCGACACCATATATTTT.

This chain uses TRBV5-6 with TRBJ2-7; D gene ambiguous. The CDR3 is 13 amino acids. The germline V gene encodes CDR1 SGHDT and CDR2 YYEEEE. Trimming removed 1 base at V and 2 bases at J, with 7 bases between. DNA of the CDR3: TGTGCCAGCAGCTTGCCCGGAGCCTACGAGCAGTACTTC. Amino acids: CASSLPGAYEQYF. Looking up the rest from reference TRBV5-6 and TRBJ2-7 gives the full variable domain: DAGVTQSPTHLIKTRGQQVTLRCSPKSGHDTVSWYQQALGQGPQFIFQYYEEEERQRGNFPDRFSGHQFPNYSSELNVNALLLGDSALYLCASSLPGAYEQYFGPGTRLTVT.

The V gene is TRBV6-1, the J gene TRBJ2-1, with D hard to call. CDR1 is MNHNS, CDR2 SASEGT, per germline. Deletions cut 2 bases from V and 0 bases from J, with 5 bases between. The CDR3 has 14 residues. The CDR3: CASSETTSYNEQFF. CDR3 bases: TGTGCCAGCAGTGAAACAACCTCCTACAATGAGCAGTTCTTC.

The chain joins TRBV6-6 to TRBJ2-3; 7 bases are a match to TRBD2. The CDR3 covers 15 residues. Germline assignment: CDR1 MNHNY and CDR2 SVGAGI (reference sequence). Trimming at V came to 6 bases and at J to 0 bases, leaving 6 bases not matched to a gene. The CDR3 bases are TGTGCCAGCAGGGCTAGCGGATCTAGCACAGATACGCAGTATTTT. Its protein product is CASRASGSSTDTQYF.

This chain joins TRBV5-6 and TRBJ1-6, with D uncertain. Germline V gene sequence: CDR1 SGHDT, CDR2 YYEEEE. Trimming pared 7 bases from V and 2 bases from J, leaving 13 bases between. The CDR3 is 15 amino acids. The CDR3 spells CASASRGPYNSPLHF. CDR3 bases: TGTGCCAGCGCCTCGAGAGGTCCCTATAATTCACCCCTCCACTTT.

For this clone: One end of the junction varies from germline; a read error may be responsible. The genes are TRBV7-9 and TRBJ2-7; a weak D match, TRBD2 (6 bases). Germline loops: CDR1 SEHNR, CDR2 FQNEAQ (reference sequence). The CDR3 sequence is 14 residues long. CDR3 sequence: CSSSTWGDSYEQYF. The CDR3 coding sequence is TGTTCCAGCAGCACTTGGGGGGACTCCTACGAGCAGTACTTC.

The V call is TRBV4-3, the J call TRBJ1-5; TRBD1 is a possible D gene (5 bases). Trimming cost V 1 base and J 6 bases, with 10 bases left between them. CDR1 LGHNA and CDR2 YSLEER come from the germline V gene. CDR3 length: 14 amino acids. The DNA of the CDR3 is TGCGCCAGCAGCCAAGGGGAGGGGTTTCAGCCCCAGCATTTT. It yields the protein CASSQGEGFQPQHF.